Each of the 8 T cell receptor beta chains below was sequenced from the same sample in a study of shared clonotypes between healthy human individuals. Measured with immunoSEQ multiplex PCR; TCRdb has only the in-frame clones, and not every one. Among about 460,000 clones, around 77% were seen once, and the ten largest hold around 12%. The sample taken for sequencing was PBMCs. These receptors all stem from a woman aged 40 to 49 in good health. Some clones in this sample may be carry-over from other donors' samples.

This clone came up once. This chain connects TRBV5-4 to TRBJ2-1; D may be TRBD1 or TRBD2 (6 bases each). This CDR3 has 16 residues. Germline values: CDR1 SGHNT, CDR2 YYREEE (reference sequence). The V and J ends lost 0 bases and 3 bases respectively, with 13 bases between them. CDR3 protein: CASSLVRDMGYNEQFF. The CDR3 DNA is TGTGCCAGCAGCTTGGTGCGGGACATGGGCTACAATGAGCAGTTCTTC.

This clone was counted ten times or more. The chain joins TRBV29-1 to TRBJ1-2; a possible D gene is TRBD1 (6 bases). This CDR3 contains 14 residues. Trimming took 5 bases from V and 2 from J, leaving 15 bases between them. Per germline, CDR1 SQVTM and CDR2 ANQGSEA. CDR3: CSVPLGGLNYGYTF. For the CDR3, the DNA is TGCAGCGTTCCCCTGGGGGGCCTGAACTATGGCTACACCTTC.

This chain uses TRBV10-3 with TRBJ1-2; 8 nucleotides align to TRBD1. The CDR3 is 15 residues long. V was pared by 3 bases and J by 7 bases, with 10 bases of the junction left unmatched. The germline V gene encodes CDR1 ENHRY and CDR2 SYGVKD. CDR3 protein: CAISDRQGASVGYTF. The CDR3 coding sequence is TGTGCCATCAGTGATAGGCAGGGGGCCTCGGTTGGCTACACCTTC.

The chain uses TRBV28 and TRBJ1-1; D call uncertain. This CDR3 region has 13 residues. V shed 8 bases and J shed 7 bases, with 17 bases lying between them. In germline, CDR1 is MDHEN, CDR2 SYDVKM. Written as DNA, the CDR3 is TGTGCCAGCCGTGGCCCTTACCCTAGTGAAGCTTTCTTT. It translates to CASRGPYPSEAFF.

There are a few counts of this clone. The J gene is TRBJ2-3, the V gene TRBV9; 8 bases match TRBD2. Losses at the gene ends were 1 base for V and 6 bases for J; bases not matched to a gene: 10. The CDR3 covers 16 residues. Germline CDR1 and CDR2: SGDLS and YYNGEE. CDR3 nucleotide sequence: TGTGCCAGCAGCGTAAGGATCGGCGGGAGGCAGGATACGCAGTATTTT. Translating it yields CASSVRIGGRQDTQYF.

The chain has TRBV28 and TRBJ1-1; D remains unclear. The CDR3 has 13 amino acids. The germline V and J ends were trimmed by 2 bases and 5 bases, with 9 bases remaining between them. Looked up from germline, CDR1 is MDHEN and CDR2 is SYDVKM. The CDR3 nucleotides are TGTGCCAGCAGTTTAAGAAGGGCGACTGAAGCTTTCTTT. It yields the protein CASSLRRATEAFF.

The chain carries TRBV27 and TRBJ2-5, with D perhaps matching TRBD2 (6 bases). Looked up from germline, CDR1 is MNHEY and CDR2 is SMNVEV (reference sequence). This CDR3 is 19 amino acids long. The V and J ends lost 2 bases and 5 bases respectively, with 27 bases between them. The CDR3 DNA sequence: TGTGCCAGCAGTTTAAGGTCTGTCCCGGGGGTAGCTGGACCGGAGACCCAGTACTTC. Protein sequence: CASSLRSVPGVAGPETQYF.

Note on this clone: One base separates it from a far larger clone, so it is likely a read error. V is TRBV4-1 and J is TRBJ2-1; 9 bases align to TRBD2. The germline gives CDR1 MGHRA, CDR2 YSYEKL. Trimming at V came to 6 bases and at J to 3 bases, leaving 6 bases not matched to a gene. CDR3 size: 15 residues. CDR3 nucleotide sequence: TGCGCCAGCAGGTTTAGCGGGAGCTACTACAATGAGCAGTTCTTC. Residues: CASRFSGSYYNEQFF.